Listed below are T cell receptor beta chains from one sample, sequenced in a study of blood T cell repertoires in COVID-19. Using immunoSEQ multiplex PCR, the repertoire was profiled, and TCRdb retains in-frame clones only, with some absent. The data hold 360,000 or so clones, with approximately 84% observed a single time. Sequenced input: PBMCs or T cells enriched from blood (not recorded which). Receptors were obtained from a woman aged 25 to 45 who had recovered from COVID-19. Each CDR3 is given with its conserved first and last residue. A D gene is named only where the DNA matches it firmly. Clone size is not always given. Where it is, it says once, few, many or a class for expanded clones.

v_call	j_call	clone_size	d_call	cdr3_aa	cdr3_nt
TRBV23-1	TRBJ1-4	NA	TRBD1	CASTNRGPTNEKLFF	TGCGCCAGCACGAACAGGGGGCCAACTAATGAAAAACTGTTTTTT
TRBV6-6	TRBJ2-7	NA	TRBD2	CASSRLAGEEQYF	TGTGCCAGCAGTAGACTAGCGGGAGAGGAGCAGTACTTC
TRBV21-1	TRBJ2-7	NA	NA	CASNKSKGGITGDLFSYEQYF	TGTGCCAGCAACAAAAGCAAAGGCGGTATCACGGGGGATTTATTCTCCTACGAGCAGTACTTC
TRBV5-1	TRBJ1-4	few	NA	CASSGTGTMGEKLFF	TGCGCCAGCAGCGGGACCGGGACTATGGGGGAAAAACTGTTTTTT
TRBV12-3/TRBV12-4	TRBJ1-2	NA	NA	CASSWGDSYGYTF	TGTGCCAGCAGTTGGGGGGATAGCTATGGCTACACCTTC
TRBV14	TRBJ1-2	NA	TRBD1	CASSQDIRTGYNYGYTF	TGTGCCAGCAGCCAAGATATCCGGACAGGCTATAACTATGGCTACACCTTC
TRBV4-1	TRBJ2-1	NA	TRBD2	CASSDRASGHGPSYNEQFF	TGCGCCAGCAGCGATAGGGCTAGCGGTCATGGTCCCTCCTACAATGAGCAGTTCTTC
TRBV3-1/TRBV3-2	TRBJ2-4	few	NA	CASSQDRERQKYF	TGTGCCAGCAGCCAAGATCGGGAGCGGCAGAAGTACTTC
TRBV2	TRBJ1-1	once	TRBD1	CASSPGQGANTEAFF	TGTGCCAGCAGCCCAGGACAGGGAGCGAACACTGAAGCTTTCTTT
TRBV6-6	TRBJ2-7	NA	NA	CASRRDSSYEQYF	TGTGCCAGCAGGCGGGACAGCTCCTACGAGCAGTACTTC
TRBV18	TRBJ2-5	NA	TRBD1	CASSFSDRDWAQYF	TGTGCCAGCTCATTCTCGGACAGGGATTGGGCCCAGTACTTC
TRBV6-5	TRBJ1-2	once	TRBD1	CASSWRGQTDYGYTF	TGTGCCAGCAGTTGGCGGGGACAGACGGACTATGGCTACACCTTC
TRBV13	TRBJ2-2	once	NA	CASSFGTLNTGELFF	TGTGCCAGCAGCTTCGGGACTCTAAACACCGGGGAGCTGTTTTTT
TRBV18	TRBJ2-1	once	TRBD2	CASSPPPGTTEQFF	TGTGCCAGCTCACCCCCTCCCGGGACTACAGAGCAGTTCTTC
TRBV19	TRBJ1-6	many	NA	CASSKNTNSPLHF	TGTGCCAGTAGTAAAAACACGAATTCACCCCTCCACTTT
TRBV28	TRBJ2-4	NA	TRBD2	CASAARGNNIQYF	TGTGCCAGCGCTGCGCGGGGGAATAACATTCAGTACTTC
TRBV27	TRBJ1-5	once	NA	CASSAVPEGQPQHF	TGTGCCAGCAGTGCGGTCCCGGAGGGTCAGCCCCAGCATTTT
TRBV7-9	TRBJ1-2	NA	NA	CASSSGRGDYYGYTF	TGTGCCAGCAGCTCCGGACGGGGAGATTACTATGGCTACACCTTC
TRBV7-2	TRBJ2-3	NA	NA	CASSTDYLRTDTQYF	TGTGCCAGCAGCACGGACTACCTCCGCACAGATACGCAGTATTTT